This T cell receptor beta chain was profiled in a study of cytotoxic CD8 clonotypes in ibrutinib-treated CLL. Study-wide findings and caveats: The clonality went up when patients responded to ibrutinib and dropped back toward baseline at progression. With treatment, public clonotypes, which were uncommon, either contracted or remained stable. Timing of sampling differed between sustained-remission and progressing patients.

Here immunoSEQ multiplex PCR was the method, and the copy in TCRdb shows in-frame clones only, minus some. This sample carries approximately 150,000 clones, under 85% of them seen once, and the ten largest clones take over 4.5%. In the case of this clone: As yet, its antigen is unknown.

V was trimmed by 0 bases and J by 3 bases, leaving 12 bases between them. The CDR3 length is 14 residues. Germline V gives CDR1 GTSNPN, CDR2 SVGIG (reference sequence). The origin of this receptor is a human donor with chronic lymphocytic leukemia. The genes are TRBV30 and TRBJ2-7; no clear D gene. This specimen consisted of PBMCs, obtained after 24 months of ibrutinib treatment. The CDR3: CAWSVGSFIYEQYF. Here the CDR3 DNA reads TGTGCCTGGAGTGTCGGGTCTTTCATCTACGAGCAGTACTTC.